This T cell receptor (beta chain) was retrieved from a study of blood T cell repertoires in COVID-19. TCRdb's table, derived via immunoSEQ multiplex PCR, lists solely in-frame clones and lacks some. Here the sample spans about 140,000 clones, roughly 85% being singletons. Germline V lookup: CDR1 MNHEY, CDR2 SVGEGT. This CDR3 contains 16 residues. The germline V and J ends were trimmed by 6 bases and 5 bases, with 19 bases remaining between them. The source of this sequence is a human donor with acute or convalescent COVID-19. The donor label of this sample is uncertain. This chain links TRBV6-2 or TRBV6-3 with TRBJ2-2, with D tentatively TRBD2 (6 bases). The sequencing input was peripheral blood. The CDR3 DNA reads as TGTGCCAGCAGCCTAAGTGGCCTAGCGTTAACCGGGGAGCTGTTTTTT. Its protein is CASSLSGLALTGELFF.